This TCR beta chain was identified during a study of CD8 T cells in ankylosing spondylitis. This clonotype was picked up many times. Its specificity is unknown. Libraries of TCR beta came from quantitative 5'-RACE with molecular barcodes. MiXCR was run by TCRdb on the 5' RACE reads, yielding one entry per CDR3 protein. The sample lists 200,000 to 250,000 distinct CDR3 sequences, 6% to 8% occurring once. Trimming cost V 1 base and J 2 bases, with 12 bases left between them. In germline, CDR1 is SQVTM, CDR2 ANQGSEA. The CDR3 is 14 residues long. Overall study results and limits: Earlier literature documents some of the motif variants in reactive arthritis synovial fluid and blood. Typical of ankylosing spondylitis blood, it appeared, was a TCR beta motif of under 10 highly homologous variants.

The genes are TRBV29-1 and TRBJ2-7, with D perhaps TRBD1 (6 bases). The receptor was isolated from a male donor with ankylosing spondylitis. The sample taken for sequencing was blood, either unsorted or a sorted T cell fraction (not recorded which). CDR3 residues: CSVEGGGRAYEQYF. CDR3 nucleotide sequence: TGCAGCGTTGAAGGTGGGGGCAGGGCCTACGAGCAGTACTTC.